This T cell receptor (beta chain) was captured in a study of control samples from healthy donors and cancer patients. Assay: immunoSEQ multiplex PCR; the TCRdb copy retains only in-frame clones and omits some. Among about 59,000 clones listed, around 87% were seen once. The CDR3 runs to 16 residues. The V and J ends lost 1 base and 0 bases respectively, with 9 bases between them. Per germline, CDR1 LGHDT and CDR2 YNNKEL (reference sequence). What was sequenced was PBMCs. The clonotype was recovered from a woman aged 55 to 70 with lung cancer. This rearrangement joins TRBV3-1 (or the pseudogene TRBV3-2) to TRBJ2-2; D unresolved. CDR3 bases: TGTGCCAGCAGCCAAGGGCTGAGCGCGAACACCGGGGAGCTGTTTTTT. Amino acid sequence: CASSQGLSANTGELFF.